This TCR beta chain is from a study of CD8+ T cells in alopecia areata. TCR sequencing used cDNA made by reverse transcription of extracted RNA. This table comes from immunoSEQ multiplex PCR, and its TCRdb copy is limited to in-frame clones, with some not included. Counted here are hundreds of thousands of clones, more than 55% occurring once; the ten biggest clones make up approximately 1.2%. The treatment here: oral pan-JAK inhibitor, 5-10 mg twice daily. The germline V gene encodes CDR1 ENHRY and CDR2 SYGVKD. The V and J ends lost 5 bases and 5 bases respectively, with 19 bases between them. The CDR3 totals 16 residues.

This sequence joins TRBV10-3 and TRBJ2-1; a weak D match, TRBD2 (6 bases). The TCR was taken from a human donor with alopecia areata. Sequenced here: CD4+ T cells sorted from blood, sampled between weeks 43 and 45, from a patient treated with tofacitinib. CDR3: CAISREPPTFNNEQFF. The CDR3 nucleotides are TGTGCCATCAGTCGGGAGCCCCCGACCTTCAACAATGAGCAGTTCTTC.